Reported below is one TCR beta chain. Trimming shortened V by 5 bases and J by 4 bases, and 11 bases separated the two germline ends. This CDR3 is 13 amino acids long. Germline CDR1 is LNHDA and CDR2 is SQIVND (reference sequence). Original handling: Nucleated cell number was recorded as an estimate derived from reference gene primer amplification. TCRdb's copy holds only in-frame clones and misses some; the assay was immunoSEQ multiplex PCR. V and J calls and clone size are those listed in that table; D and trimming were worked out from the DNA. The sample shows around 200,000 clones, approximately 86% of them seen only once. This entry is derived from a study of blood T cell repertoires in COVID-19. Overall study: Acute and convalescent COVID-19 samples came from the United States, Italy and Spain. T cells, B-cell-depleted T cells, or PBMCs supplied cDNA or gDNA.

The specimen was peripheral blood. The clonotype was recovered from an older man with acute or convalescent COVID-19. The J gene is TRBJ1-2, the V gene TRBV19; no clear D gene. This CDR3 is CASSATGIYGYTF. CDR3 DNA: TGTGCCAGTAGTGCCACCGGGATCTATGGCTACACCTTC.